One and the same sample provided the 23 T cell receptor beta chains below, sequenced in a study of OX40 agonist ivuxolimab in advanced cancers. Method: immunoSEQ multiplex PCR; TCRdb's copy keeps in-frame clones and lacks some. Of approximately 35,000 clones in the sample, roughly 80% were seen once. This sample comprised CD4+ or CD8+ T cells sorted from blood, obtained in a trial of the OX40 agonist ivuxolimab. Source of these receptors: an adult with an advanced solid tumor such as melanoma, head and neck, liver or kidney cancer.

This clone was seen only a few times. This chain joins TRBV19 and TRBJ1-6; D not certain. Germline V CDR1 and CDR2: LNHDA, SQIVND (reference sequence). V lost 4 bases and J 5 bases, leaving 6 bases between the germline ends. This CDR3 has 13 residues. The CDR3, as DNA: TGTGCCAGTAGTAGGAGTGATAATTCACCCCTCCACTTT. It translates to CASSRSDNSPLHF.

Here the CDR3 DNA reads TGTGCCAGCAGGGGGGCTGGCACTGAAGCTTTCTTT. Amino acids: CASRGAGTEAFF. The rearrangement links TRBV7-9 to TRBJ1-1; D is perhaps TRBD1 (6 bases). The CDR3 is 12 amino acids. V lost 6 bases, J lost 4 bases, and 9 bases lay in between. Germline V lookup: CDR1 SEHNR, CDR2 FQNEAQ (reference sequence).

This chain joins TRBV7-9 and TRBJ2-1; the D is unclear. This CDR3 has 16 amino acids. V was pared by 1 base and J by 4 bases, with 14 bases between. CDR1 SEHNR and CDR2 FQNEAQ come from the germline V gene (reference sequence). The CDR3 loop reads CASSLDPATPYNEQFF. CDR3 coding DNA: TGTGCCAGCAGCTTAGACCCCGCGACACCATACAATGAGCAGTTCTTC.

The CDR3 DNA reads as TGTGCCAGCACCTGGACGGAGGATTCTTATGGCTACACCTTC. It encodes CASTWTEDSYGYTF. The rearrangement joins TRBV5-6 to TRBJ1-2; D is unclear. This CDR3 comprises 14 residues. Germline CDR1 and CDR2: SGHDT and YYEEEE. The germline V and J ends were trimmed by 6 bases and 5 bases, with 17 bases remaining between them.

The chain carries TRBV7-3 and TRBJ2-1, with D perhaps matching TRBD1 (6 bases). V was pared by 0 bases and J by 9 bases, with 12 bases between. CDR1 is SGHTA, CDR2 FQGTGA, per germline. This CDR3 has 14 residues. The CDR3 loop is CASSLTNSRGEQFF. CDR3 nucleotide sequence: TGTGCCAGCAGCTTAACCAACAGCAGGGGTGAGCAGTTCTTC.

The gene calls are TRBV9 and TRBJ1-1; tentatively, D is TRBD1 (5 bases). The V and J ends lost 0 bases and 0 bases respectively, with 9 bases between them. Germline assignment: CDR1 SGDLS and CDR2 YYNGEE. The CDR3 totals 15 residues. This chain's CDR3 is CASSVGAGLNTEAFF. CDR3 sequence (DNA): TGTGCCAGCAGCGTAGGGGCAGGGTTGAACACTGAAGCTTTCTTT.

The chain combines TRBV2 with TRBJ2-3, with D hard to call. V lost 7 bases and J lost 0, with 5 bases in between. Per germline, CDR1 SNHLY and CDR2 FYNNEI. This CDR3 is built from 12 residues. Written as DNA, the CDR3 is TGTGCCAGCACGCCCAGCACAGATACGCAGTATTTT. Translated: CASTPSTDTQYF.

By frequency in the sample, this clone is hyperexpanded (1% or more). This chain joins TRBV5-1 and TRBJ1-2; tentative D call: TRBD1 (5 bases). CDR3 size: 16 residues. Trimming took 3 bases from V and 2 from J, leaving 17 bases between them. Germline V gene data show CDR1 as SGHRS and CDR2 as YFSETQ. The CDR3 sequence is CASSWESGRTNYGYTF. DNA of the CDR3: TGCGCCAGCAGCTGGGAGAGCGGGAGGACAAACTATGGCTACACCTTC.

The chain employs TRBV11-3 and TRBJ2-1, with 7 bases aligning to TRBD2. There are 15 residues in the CDR3. Losses at the gene ends were 2 bases for V and 4 bases for J; bases not matched to a gene: 5. Germline V gives CDR1 SGHNT, CDR2 YENEEA. This CDR3 is CASSLQAGAYNEQFF. CDR3 DNA sequence: TGTGCCAGCAGCTTACAGGCGGGAGCTTACAATGAGCAGTTCTTC.

The chain is built from TRBV7-9 and TRBJ1-1; the D gene is possibly TRBD1 (5 bases). The V end lost 7 bases, the J end lost 3 bases, and 9 bases lay between the germline ends. The CDR3 runs to 12 residues. Germline CDR1 and CDR2: SEHNR and FQNEAQ (reference sequence). The CDR3 DNA is TGTGCCAGCATAATAGGGGACACTGAAGCTTTCTTT. Translating gives CASIIGDTEAFF.

The chain carries TRBV14 and TRBJ2-7; 8 positions agree with TRBD2. V was clipped by 1 base and J by 3 bases; unmatched bases: 11. Germline CDR1 SGHDN, CDR2 FVKESK. The CDR3 contains 17 residues. CDR3 region: CASSQVTSGLVLYEQYF. CDR3 in DNA: TGTGCCAGCAGCCAAGTAACGTCGGGACTAGTACTCTACGAGCAGTACTTC.

The chain recombines TRBV28 with TRBJ1-5; 10 bases are shared with TRBD1. Germline V gene data show CDR1 as MDHEN and CDR2 as SYDVKM. The CDR3 extends over 14 amino acids. With V trimmed by 7 bases and J by 4 bases, 4 bases remained unmatched. CDR3 loop: CASTRTGGNQPQHF. CDR3 in DNA: TGTGCCAGCACCCGGACAGGGGGGAATCAGCCCCAGCATTTT.

V gene TRBV7-9 combines with J gene TRBJ2-5; D may match TRBD1 or TRBD2 (5 bases each). The CDR3 loop spans 16 amino acids. Germline CDR1 SEHNR, CDR2 FQNEAQ (reference sequence). Trimming removed 0 bases at V and 5 bases at J, with 16 bases between. CDR3 nucleotide sequence: TGTGCCAGCAGCTTAGCGTATGGGACGAAGGCGGAGACCCAGTACTTC. Its protein product is CASSLAYGTKAETQYF.

V and J are TRBV11-2 and TRBJ2-5; D is uncertain. The germline V and J ends were trimmed by 5 bases and 0 bases, with 10 bases remaining between them. CDR3 length: 14 amino acids. Germline assignment: CDR1 SGHAT and CDR2 FQNNGV. This chain's CDR3 is CASSPSSYQETQYF. The CDR3 DNA follows: TGTGCCAGCAGCCCCTCATCGTACCAAGAGACCCAGTACTTC.

DNA for the CDR3: TGTGCCAGCAGTTTCGTCAGCCGGGGTGTTGAGCAGTTCTTC. Translating gives CASSFVSRGVEQFF. The chain combines TRBV27 with TRBJ2-1, with a tentative D call TRBD2 (5 bases). Germline loops: CDR1 MNHEY, CDR2 SMNVEV (reference sequence). The CDR3 runs to 14 residues. The V end was cut by 3 bases, the J end by 9 bases, with 15 bases between.

The chain couples TRBV7-9 to TRBJ2-1, with 12 bases identical to TRBD1. V lost 5 bases to trimming and J lost 6 bases; unmatched junction nucleotides: 8. This CDR3 contains 16 residues. In germline, CDR1 is SEHNR, CDR2 FQNEAQ (reference sequence). CDR3 residues: CASSGPGQGARNEQFF. The DNA of the CDR3 is TGTGCCAGCAGCGGACCGGGACAGGGGGCTCGCAATGAGCAGTTCTTC. The variable domain in full, completed from reference TRBV7-9 and TRBJ2-1, reads DTGVSQNPRHKITKRGQNVTFRCDPISEHNRLYWYRQTLGQGPEFLTYFQNEAQLEKSRLLSDRFSAERPKGSFSTLEIQRTEQGDSAMYLCASSGPGQGARNEQFFGPGTRLTVL.

The rearrangement links TRBV27 to TRBJ1-5; the D gene is possibly TRBD1 (6 bases). The CDR3 runs to 14 residues. The V end was cut by 3 bases, the J end by 6 bases, with 12 bases between. CDR1 MNHEY and CDR2 SMNVEV come from the germline V gene (reference sequence). CDR3 bases: TGTGCCAGCAGTTTCGGGCAGGGGACTCAGCCCCAGCATTTT. It specifies CASSFGQGTQPQHF.

The V gene is TRBV13, the J gene TRBJ2-2, with TRBD2 as a possible D gene (6 bases). There are 15 residues in the CDR3. Trimming shortened V by 5 bases and J by 7 bases, and 17 bases separated the two germline ends. Germline V gives CDR1 PRHDT, CDR2 FYEKMQ (reference sequence). CDR3 sequence (DNA): TGTGCCAGCAGCCCCCCTATGGGGGGTTTCGGGGAGCTGTTTTTT. As protein: CASSPPMGGFGELFF. The full variable domain, its missing parts supplied by reference TRBV13 and TRBJ2-2, is AAGVIQSPRHLIKEKRETATLKCYPIPRHDTVYWYQQGPGQDPQFLISFYEKMQSDKGSIPDRFSAQQFSDYHSELNMSSLELGDSALYFCASSPPMGGFGELFFGEGSRLTVL.

The V gene is TRBV6-5, the J gene TRBJ2-3, with D possibly being TRBD1 (6 bases). The CDR3 covers 15 residues. Trimming took 6 bases from V and 0 from J, leaving 13 bases between them. The V gene's germline CDR1 is MNHEY and CDR2 SVGAGI. The chain's CDR3 is CASRRGGFSTDTQYF. CDR3 bases: TGTGCCAGCAGAAGAGGGGGATTTAGCACAGATACGCAGTATTTT.

The genes are TRBV7-9 and TRBJ2-3; D might be TRBD2 (5 bases). Germline loops: CDR1 SEHNR, CDR2 FQNEAQ (reference sequence). The V end was cut by 8 bases, the J end by 4 bases, with 19 bases between. The CDR3 runs 15 residues. The CDR3 region has the DNA TGTGCCAGCGAGCAGGAGGACTTAAACTCAGATACGCAGTATTTT. Translation: CASEQEDLNSDTQYF.

This chain joins TRBV19 and TRBJ2-7; possible D gene TRBD2, 6 bases. The germline CDR1 and CDR2 sequences are LNHDA and SQIVND (reference sequence). CDR3 length: 12 residues. Trimming left V 11 bases short and J 4 bases short, with 15 bases between. The CDR3 region has the DNA TGTGCCGGGACCGGGACTCAATACGAGCAGTACTTC. Protein: CAGTGTQYEQYF.

The chain is built from TRBV11-2 and TRBJ1-1, with 7 bases lining up with TRBD1. In germline, CDR1 is SGHAT, CDR2 FQNNGV. V dropped 2 bases and J dropped 5; count of bases not matched to a gene: 2. CDR3 size: 13 residues. As DNA, the CDR3 is TGTGCCAGCAGCTTATCCAGGGGGACTGAAGCTTTCTTT. This encodes CASSLSRGTEAFF.

V gene TRBV7-6 combines with J gene TRBJ2-1; 7 positions match TRBD2. The germline CDR1 and CDR2 sequences are SGHVS and FNYEAQ. The J segment lost 4 bases and the V segment lost 5 bases, leaving 2 bases of the junction unmatched. CDR3 length: 13 residues. The CDR3 region is CASSTSEYNEQFF. In DNA form, the CDR3 reads TGTGCCAGCAGCACTAGCGAGTACAATGAGCAGTTCTTC.